This T cell receptor (beta chain) emerged from a study of human T cells and chemical hapten exposure. Study-level findings and limits: Compared to controls, expanded TCRs made significantly more large clusters of similar CDR3s. The study found that DPC sensitization did not change TCRs above 1 in 1000 frequency.

Trimming removed 6 bases from V and 4 bases from J; junction bases left unmatched: 5. The CDR3 loop spans 14 amino acids. Germline assignment: CDR1 SNHLY and CDR2 FYNNEI. One entry per CDR3 protein results from TCRdb running MiXCR on the RACE reads. The data contain fewer than 300,000 distinct CDR3 sequences, roughly 7.4% of them singletons. This clonotype was observed a few times. What it recognizes is unknown. This sample's time point: pre-sensitization, week 0. Treatment noted: therapeutic diphenylcyclopropenone sensitization with weekly scalp DPC. The chain has TRBV2 and TRBJ1-5; 8 bases match TRBD1. Sequencing used whole blood, obtained in connection with sensitization to the hapten diphenylcyclopropenone (DPC). The sequence derives from a young man with alopecia areata. Some clones in this sample may be carry-over from other donors' samples. The CDR3 DNA reads TGTGCCAGCAGGGACAGGGTAACGAATCAGCCCCAGCATTTT. Translation: CASRDRVTNQPQHF. The entire variable domain, with the rest obtained from reference TRBV2 and TRBJ1-5, is as follows: EPEVTQTPSHQVTQMGQEVILRCVPISNHLYFYWYRQILGQKVEFLVSFYNNEISEKSEIFDDQFSVERPDGSNFTLKIRSTKLEDSAMYFCASRDRVTNQPQHFGDGTRLSIL.